This T cell receptor beta chain was captured by sequencing in a study of shared clonotypes between healthy human individuals. Overall study: Participating donors consisted of two women and a few men aged 18 to 49. Study-wide results and caveats: A few donors had 5% to 6% of their naive CD4 clonotypes in common. A reduction in generation probabilities was seen for non-shared clonotypes relative to those shared by all four donors.

Investigators spread the genomic DNA of each subset evenly over several immunoSEQ plates. The table came from immunoSEQ multiplex PCR; TCRdb's copy has only in-frame clones and leaves some out. The data show around 2,000,000 clones, about 93% seen once. Points on this clone: What it binds is unknown.

The naive CD8 subset, CD45RO-negative cells positively selected for CCR7, excluded terminally differentiated effector memory CD45RA+ cells. Trimming removed 5 bases at V and 7 bases at J, with 15 bases between. CDR1 is MNHEY, CDR2 SMNVEV, per germline (reference sequence). The CDR3 is made up of 14 amino acids. The TCR comes from a man aged 18-30 years in good health. Some clones in this sample may be carry-over from other donors' samples. This sequence joins TRBV27 and TRBJ1-5; a possible D gene is TRBD1 (5 bases). Sequenced: naive CD8+ T cells from PBMCs. The DNA for the CDR3 is TGTGCCAGCAGTCAGACAGTGGTTGGACAGCCCCAGCATTTT. It is translated as CASSQTVVGQPQHF.